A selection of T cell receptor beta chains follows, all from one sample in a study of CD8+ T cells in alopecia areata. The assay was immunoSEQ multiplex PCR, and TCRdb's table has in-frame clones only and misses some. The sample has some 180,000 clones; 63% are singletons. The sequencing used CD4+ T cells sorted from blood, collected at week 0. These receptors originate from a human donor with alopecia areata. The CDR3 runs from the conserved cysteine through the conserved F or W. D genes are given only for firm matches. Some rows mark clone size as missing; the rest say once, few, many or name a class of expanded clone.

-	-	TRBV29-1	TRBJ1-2	TGCAGCGTTGCGACCTCAAACTATGGCTACACCTTC	CSVATSNYGYTF
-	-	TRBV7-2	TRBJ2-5	TGTGCCAGCAGCTCGCTATTAACTGGGACCCAGTACTTC	CASSSLLTGTQYF
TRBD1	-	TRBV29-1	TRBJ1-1	TGCAGCGCCCGAGTGTCCCAGGGGGACACTGAAGCTTTCTTT	CSARVSQGDTEAFF
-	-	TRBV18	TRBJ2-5	TGTGCCAGCTCAATCCGGGACTCCCAAGAGACCCAGTACTTC	CASSIRDSQETQYF
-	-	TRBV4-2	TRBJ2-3	TGTGCCAGCAGCCAAGCCCCGGTGGGGGGACCCACAGATACGCAGTATTTT	CASSQAPVGGPTDTQYF
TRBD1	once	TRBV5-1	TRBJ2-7	TGCGCCAGCAGTTCTACCGAAGGGACAGGGGACTACGAGCAGTACTTC	CASSSTEGTGDYEQYF
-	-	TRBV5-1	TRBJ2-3	TGCGCCAGCAGCTTGGAGGGGAGCACAGATACGCAGTATTTT	CASSLEGSTDTQYF
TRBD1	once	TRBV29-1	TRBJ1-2	TGCAGCTCCCGGGACAGGCGCTATGGCTACACCTTC	CSSRDRRYGYTF
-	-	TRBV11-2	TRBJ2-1	TGTGCCAGCAGCTGGGGAACAGGGTTCAATGAGCAGTTCTTC	CASSWGTGFNEQFF
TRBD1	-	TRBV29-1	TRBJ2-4	TGCAGCGCAACTGTGACAGGGTGGAAAAACATTCAGTACTTC	CSATVTGWKNIQYF
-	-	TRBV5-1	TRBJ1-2	TGCGCCAGCAGCTCGGACTTCCCGGGAAACTATGGCTACACCTTC	CASSSDFPGNYGYTF
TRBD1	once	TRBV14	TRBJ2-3	TGTGCCAGCGGCCAGTCGCCGGGACAGGGATCAGATACGCAGTATTTT	CASGQSPGQGSDTQYF
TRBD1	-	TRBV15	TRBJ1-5	TGTGCCACCAGCGCCACAGGGGACGAGCAGCCCCAGCATTTT	CATSATGDEQPQHF
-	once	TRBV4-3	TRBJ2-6	TGCGCCAGCAGCCAAGATCCGACGGCTAGCTCTGGGGCCAACGTCCTGACTTTC	CASSQDPTASSGANVLTF
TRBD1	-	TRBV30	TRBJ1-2	TGTGCCTGGAGTTTACAGGGGGGTGCCTATGGCTACACCTTC	CAWSLQGGAYGYTF
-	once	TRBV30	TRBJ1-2	TGTGCCTGGAGCCATACCTCAGGTGTTGGCTACACCTTC	CAWSHTSGVGYTF
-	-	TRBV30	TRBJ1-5	TGTGCCTGTGATCAGGGTCAGGGGCAGCCCCAGCATTTT	CACDQGQGQPQHF
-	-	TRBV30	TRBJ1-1	TGTGCCTGGGCCTCGGGACCCCGCGGGGCTTTCTTT	CAWASGPRGAFF
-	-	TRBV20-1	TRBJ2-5	TGCAGTGGTAGGGGAGAGACCCAGTACTTC	CSGRGETQYF
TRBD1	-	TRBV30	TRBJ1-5	TGTGCCTGGAGTGTCGGGACAGGGGGAGGTCAGCCCCAGCATTTT	CAWSVGTGGGQPQHF
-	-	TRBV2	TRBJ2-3	TGTGCCAGCAGTGCTCTAGCGTTCACGCAGTATTTT	CASSALAFTQYF
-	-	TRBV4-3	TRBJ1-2	TGCGCCAGCAGCCAAGACAGGCTGACGGCTAACTATGGCTACACCTTC	CASSQDRLTANYGYTF
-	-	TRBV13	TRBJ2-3	TGTGCCAGCAGCTTCTCGGGTAGCACAGATACGCAGTATTTT	CASSFSGSTDTQYF
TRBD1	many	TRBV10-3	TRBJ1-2	TGTGCCATCAGTGAGGGGACAGGGTTGGGCTATGGCTACACCTTC	CAISEGTGLGYGYTF
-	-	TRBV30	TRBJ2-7	-	CAWSGPSSGRALF
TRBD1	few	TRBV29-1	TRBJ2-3	TGCAGCGTGGGACAGGGCACAGATACGCAGTATTTT	CSVGQGTDTQYF
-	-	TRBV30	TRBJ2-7	TGTGCCTGGAGTGCCTCAGGGTCCCGCGACGAGCAGTACTTC	CAWSASGSRDEQYF
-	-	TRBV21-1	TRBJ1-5	TGTGCCAGCAGCAATGGTCACACAGGGGAAGGGCAGCCCCAGCATTTT	CASSNGHTGEGQPQHF
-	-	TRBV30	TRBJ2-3	TGTGCCTGGAGTGGCCCGCTACATACTGGGTTCTCCGGAGATACGCAGTATTTT	CAWSGPLHTGFSGDTQYF
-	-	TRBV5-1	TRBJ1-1	TGCGCCAGCAGCTTGATAGGACGGGAGAACACTGAAGCTTTCTTT	CASSLIGRENTEAFF
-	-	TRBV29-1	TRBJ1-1	TGCAGCGTTATCGGACAGCTGAACACTGAAGCTTTCTTT	CSVIGQLNTEAFF
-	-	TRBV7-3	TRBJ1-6	TGTGATGCGTGGGGGTCACCCCTCCACTTT	CDAWGSPLHF
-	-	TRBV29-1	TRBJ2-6	-	CSASGRDRGPSGANVLTF
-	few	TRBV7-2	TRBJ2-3	TGTGCCAGCAGCTTAATAGATACGCAGTATTTT	CASSLIDTQYF
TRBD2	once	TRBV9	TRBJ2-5	TGTGCCAGCAGCCTTACTAGCGGACAAGAGACCCAGTACTTC	CASSLTSGQETQYF
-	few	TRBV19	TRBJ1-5	TGTGCCAGTAGTGAGGAGGATAGCAATCAGCCCCAGCATTTT	CASSEEDSNQPQHF
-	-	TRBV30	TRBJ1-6	TGTGCCTGGAATAAAGGGAGTTCACCCCTCCACTTT	CAWNKGSSPLHF
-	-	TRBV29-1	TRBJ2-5	TGCAGCTCCCGTACCGGGGGAGAGACCCAGTACTTC	CSSRTGGETQYF
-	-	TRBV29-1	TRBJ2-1	TGCAGCGCGGTCGGGATGACTTACAATGAGCAGTTCTTC	CSAVGMTYNEQFF
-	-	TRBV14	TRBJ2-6	TGTGCCAGCAGCCAACAGGTTAGCTCTGGGGCCAACGTCCTGACTTTC	CASSQQVSSGANVLTF
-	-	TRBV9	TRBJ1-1	TGTGCCAGCAGCGCGGGGGACCACACTGAAGCTTTCTTT	CASSAGDHTEAFF
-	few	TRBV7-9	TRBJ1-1	TGTGCCAGCAGCCCTCAGACTTTGAACACTGAAGCTTTCTTT	CASSPQTLNTEAFF
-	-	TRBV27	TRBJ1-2	TGTGCCAGCAGCCCGTTTAACTATGGCTACACCTTC	CASSPFNYGYTF
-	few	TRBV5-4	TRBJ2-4	TGTGCCAGCAGCTTGCAGGCAGCCAAAAACATTCAGTACTTC	CASSLQAAKNIQYF
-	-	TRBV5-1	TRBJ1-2	TGCGCCAGCCGCGGTCTCGGGTTTAACTATGGCTACACCTTC	CASRGLGFNYGYTF
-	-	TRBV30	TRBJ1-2	TGTGCCTGGAGTGGCAGTAACTATGGCTACACCTTC	CAWSGSNYGYTF
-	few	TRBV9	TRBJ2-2	TGTGCCAGCAGCGTAGTAGTCACCGGGGAGCTGTTTTTT	CASSVVVTGELFF
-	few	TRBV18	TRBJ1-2	TGTGCCAGCTCACCGAACAGCTATGGCTACACCTTC	CASSPNSYGYTF
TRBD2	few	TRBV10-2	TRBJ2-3	TGCGCCAGCAGTGTCTCGCGGGGGGGCACAGATACGCAGTATTTT	CASSVSRGGTDTQYF
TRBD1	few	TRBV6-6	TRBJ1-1	TGTGCCAGCGCTAAGACAGGGGGAGGAACTGAAGCTTTCTTT	CASAKTGGGTEAFF
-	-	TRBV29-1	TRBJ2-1	TGCAGCTCCTCGGGTATAGGTGTATCTACAAATGAGCAGTTCTTC	CSSSGIGVSTNEQFF
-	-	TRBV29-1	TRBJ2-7	TGCAGCGTTGTTTGGGGGGTTCGCTACGAGCAGTACTTC	CSVVWGVRYEQYF
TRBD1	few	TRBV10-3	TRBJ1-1	TGTGCCATCAGCGACGGACAGGGACACACTGAAGCTTTCTTT	CAISDGQGHTEAFF
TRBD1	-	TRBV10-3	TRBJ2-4	TGTGCCAGCACCGATCCAGGGACAGGAGGCATTCAGTACTTC	CASTDPGTGGIQYF
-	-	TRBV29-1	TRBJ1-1	TGCAGCGTTGAACTCGGGGCCGGGATGAACACTGAAGCTTTCTTT	CSVELGAGMNTEAFF
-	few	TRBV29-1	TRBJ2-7	TGCAGCGTTGAATCCACTAGAGTGGGGGGGCCCTACGAGCAGTACTTC	CSVESTRVGGPYEQYF